The sequence of this T cell receptor (beta chain) was determined in a study of blood T cell repertoires in COVID-19 (dated by TCRdb to 2018 to 2020). For the study in its entirety: Samples covering the acute and convalescent phases of COVID-19 were provided by collaborators in the United States, Italy and Spain. The material from the prospective study consisted of cDNA or gDNA derived from T cells, B-cell-depleted T cells, or PBMCs. Deeply sampled blood TCRbeta repertoires from subjects exposed to, actively infected with, or recovered from COVID-19 were included in the dataset. The repertoires were made available in a free public database intended to serve as a resource for research on the immune response to SARS-CoV-2. Samples were obtained from the ongoing ImmuneRACE study (first 160 participants) and from approximately 1,200 subjects provided by 6 global collaborators. The sample metadata nearly always contained a de-identified subject ID, COVID-19 status, age in years and sex. Where HLA class I and class II types were available, the types were taken from metadata supplied by the sample provider, not from assay-based typing.

The investigation overall reported the following: How much clinical and demographic metadata was included differed by source and by participant, and the metadata was provided uncurated.

A note on this clone: Its cognate antigen has yet to be identified. No base quality values were provided; no much bigger clone lies one nucleotide off.

The immunoSEQ Assay, a bias-controlled multiplex PCR, was used to amplify TCRbeta CDR3 regions from genomic DNA. In the source study's methods: The number of nucleated cells in each sample was estimated from the amplification of reference gene primers within the assay. To quantify the absolute abundance of each unique TCRbeta CDR3 rearrangement, sequence reads were collapsed and filtered. For each sample, productive Simpson clonality was calculated as the square root of Simpson's diversity index across productive rearrangements. Not all clones reach the TCRdb copy of this immuneACCESS table, which keeps in-frame sequences only. Checked studies attribute under half of the gap to unresolved V genes and leave the rest unexplained. V and J calls and clone size are copied from that table; D and trimming were computed from the DNA. The sample table holds about 90,000 clones, of which more than 80% were seen once. Less than 3% of the sample lies in the top ten.

The CDR3 starts with the cysteine, ends with the phenylalanine, and has 14 residues. Left in the record is the CDR3 DNA by itself, 42 bases read in frame from the first base. Per the germline V gene, SGHTA is the CDR1 and FQGNSA is the CDR2. The junction carries 9 bases between V and J, which are trimmed by 1 base and 2 bases respectively. At one collaborating source in Seattle, patients were enrolled during active infection and were followed longitudinally through the course of disease. The collaborating institutions used their own protocols to collect whole blood in K2EDTA tubes. For TCRbeta analysis, collaborators shipped samples in one of three forms: frozen whole blood, isolated PBMCs, or DNA extracted from either of those sample types.

The V and J genes are TRBV7-2 and TRBJ2-7; TRBD1 is a possible D gene, resting on 5 matching bases. The sequenced material came from peripheral blood. This clonotype was sampled from a man aged 50 to 59 with COVID-19, enrolled during active disease. The sequenced DNA is TGTGCCAGCAGCTTAGAGGGCAGGGCCTACGAGCAGTACTTC. It specifies CASSLEGRAYEQYF.